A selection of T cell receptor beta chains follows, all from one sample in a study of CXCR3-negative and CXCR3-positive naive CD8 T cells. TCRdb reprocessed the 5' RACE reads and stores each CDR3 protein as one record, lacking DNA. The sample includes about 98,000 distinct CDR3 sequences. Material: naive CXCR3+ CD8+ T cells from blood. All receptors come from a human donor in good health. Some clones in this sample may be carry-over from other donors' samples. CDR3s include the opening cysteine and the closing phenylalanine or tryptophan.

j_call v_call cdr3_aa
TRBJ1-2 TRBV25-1 CASSGEYGYTF
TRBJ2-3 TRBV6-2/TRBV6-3 CASSLYRDSLDTQYF
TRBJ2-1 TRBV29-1 CSVQGGEWDEQFF
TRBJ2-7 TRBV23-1 CASRRGYEQYF
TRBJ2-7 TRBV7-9 CASSYTGQPYEQYF
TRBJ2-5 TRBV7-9 CASSYTDRAMETQYF
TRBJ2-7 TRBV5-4 CASSLGVSSYEQYF
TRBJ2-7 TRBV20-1 CSARGMASRVISEQYF
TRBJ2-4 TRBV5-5 CASSSGTGGTQPGIQYF
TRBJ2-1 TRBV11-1 CASSYTGTAVEQFF
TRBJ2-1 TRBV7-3 CASSLRGLYSYNEQFF
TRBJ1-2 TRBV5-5 CASSIGQGTTYGYTF
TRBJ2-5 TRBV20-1 CSASRLQETQYF
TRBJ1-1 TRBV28 CASSLRNDRGLEAFF
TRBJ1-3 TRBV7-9 CASSLGSSGNTIYF
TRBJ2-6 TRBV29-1 CSVEEGLAGASGANVLTF
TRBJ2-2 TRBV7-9 CASSPSWGDPRKIGELFF
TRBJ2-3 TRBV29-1 CSVPGQPADTQYF
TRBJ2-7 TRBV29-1 CSVQTSGSEQYF
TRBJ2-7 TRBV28 CASSLTGPAEQYF
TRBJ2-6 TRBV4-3 CASSQSTGSGANVLTF
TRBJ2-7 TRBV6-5 CASSYSGQGYVLREQYF
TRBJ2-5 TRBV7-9 CASSLGSTRGGRETQYF